This is a list of T cell receptor beta chains from one sample in a study of cytomegalovirus exposure and HLA in healthy donors. This table comes from immunoSEQ multiplex PCR, and its TCRdb copy is limited to in-frame clones, with some not included. The sample consists of tens of thousands of clones, 89% of them appearing once. The sequenced sample was PBMCs. These receptors all stem from a woman under 30 in good health and CMV-seronegative. Both conserved end residues are part of each CDR3. Clone size is stated in some rows and not others, as once, few, many or a class when expanded.

clone_size j_call v_call cdr3_aa
once TRBJ2-7 TRBV18 CASSSPRTNEQYF
- TRBJ1-5 TRBV21-1 CASRKPQVRIYSNQPQHF
- TRBJ1-1 TRBV27 CASSETGNTEAFF
- TRBJ2-1 TRBV5-1 CASSPGLAGGSYNEQFF
few TRBJ1-2 TRBV5-1 CASSLGDIYPRGYTF
- TRBJ2-1 TRBV6-4 CASSDKAEAYNEQFF
- TRBJ1-3 TRBV5-6 CASSVPGGPLSGNTIYF
once TRBJ2-3 TRBV7-2 CASSPSTGTDTQYF
- TRBJ2-5 TRBV2 CASKSQAETQYF
- TRBJ1-2 TRBV30 CAWSVLRSYGYTF
few TRBJ2-3 TRBV29-1 CSVGAGATTDTQYF
- TRBJ1-3 TRBV7-2 CASRSQTGEGNTIYF
- TRBJ2-3 TRBV19 CASSRTSGTVGTDTQYF
- TRBJ2-3 TRBV27 CASSSGLAGGGTQYF
- TRBJ2-1 TRBV10-2 CASRLAGDGSDNEQFF
once TRBJ2-7 TRBV5-5 CASSLVFGQGALHYEQYF
- TRBJ1-2 TRBV4-1 CASSQEWPENYGYTF
- TRBJ1-3 TRBV19 CASSGWDSSGNTIYF
- TRBJ2-7 TRBV19 CASSRISGAYYEQYF
- TRBJ1-1 TRBV6-1 CASSAARGRTEAFF
- TRBJ2-3 TRBV18 CASSLLGTRGTDTQYF
- TRBJ2-2 TRBV9 CASSVSLASNTGELFF
- TRBJ2-1 TRBV5-1 CASSLSLRSSYNEQFF
- TRBJ2-7 TRBV13 CASSLSGESSYEQYF
- TRBJ1-1 TRBV6-1 CATLYAEAFF
- TRBJ1-1 TRBV5-1 CASSRGQGSPEAFF
- TRBJ2-7 TRBV28 CASSPFPTGEQYF
- TRBJ2-7 TRBV5-4 CASSLGGTSVYEQYF
- TRBJ1-2 TRBV30 CAWSLGQNTEYGYTF
- TRBJ1-5 TRBV6-5 CASSGRGGQPQHF
- TRBJ2-3 TRBV7-6 CASSTLAGARVTDTQYF